This record covers a single T cell receptor beta chain. The trim removed 5 bases at V and 3 bases at J, leaving 2 bases unmatched. Germline CDR1 reads SGHDT; CDR2 reads YYEEEE. CDR3 length: 13 residues. Sequencing was performed with immunoSEQ multiplex PCR; in TCRdb, only in-frame clones are kept and a portion is missing. The sample yields around 19,000 clones, about 83% seen once. These data belong to a study of T cell clones after liver transplantation. This material consisted of CD8+ T cells from blood, taken around 4.5 years after liver transplant. This chain uses TRBV5-6 with TRBJ1-1, with 9 bases aligning to TRBD1. This TCR was recovered from a human patient who received a liver transplant. Some T cells may have come from the graft donor. CDR3: CASRQGAHTEAFF. The CDR3 coding sequence is TGTGCCAGCAGACAGGGGGCGCACACTGAAGCTTTCTTT.